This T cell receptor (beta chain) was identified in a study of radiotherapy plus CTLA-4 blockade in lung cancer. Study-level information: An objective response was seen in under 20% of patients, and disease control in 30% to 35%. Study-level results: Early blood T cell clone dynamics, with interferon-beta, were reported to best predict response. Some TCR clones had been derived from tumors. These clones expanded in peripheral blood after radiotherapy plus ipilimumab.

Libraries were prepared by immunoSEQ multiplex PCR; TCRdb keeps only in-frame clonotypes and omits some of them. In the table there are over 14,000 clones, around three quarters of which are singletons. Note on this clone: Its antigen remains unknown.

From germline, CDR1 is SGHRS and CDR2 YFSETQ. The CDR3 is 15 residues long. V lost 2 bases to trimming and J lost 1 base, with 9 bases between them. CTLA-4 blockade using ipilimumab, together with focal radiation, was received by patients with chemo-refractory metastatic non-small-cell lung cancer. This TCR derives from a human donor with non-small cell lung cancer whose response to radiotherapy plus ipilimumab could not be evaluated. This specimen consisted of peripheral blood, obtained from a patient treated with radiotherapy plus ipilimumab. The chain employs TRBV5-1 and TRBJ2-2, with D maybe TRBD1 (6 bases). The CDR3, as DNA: TGCGCCAGCAGCTTTTTGACAGGGAACACCGGGGAGCTGTTTTTT. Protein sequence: CASSFLTGNTGELFF. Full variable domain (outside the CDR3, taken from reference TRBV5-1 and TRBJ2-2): KAGVTQTPRYLIKTRGQQVTLSCSPISGHRSVSWYQQTPGQGLQFLFEYFSETQRNKGNFPGRFSGRQFSNSRSEMNVSTLELGDSALYLCASSFLTGNTGELFFGEGSRLTVL.